The TCR beta chain under discussion was sequenced for a study of cytomegalovirus exposure and HLA in healthy donors. The CDR3 consists of 12 residues. Germline V gene sequence: CDR1 SGHRS, CDR2 YFSETQ. The germline V and J ends were trimmed by 5 bases and 4 bases, with 6 bases remaining between them. The data were produced by immunoSEQ multiplex PCR, yet TCRdb's version contains in-frame clones alone and is incomplete. The sample consists of 150,000 to 250,000 clones, around 84% of them appearing once. The source material was PBMCs. The TCR sequence derives from a young woman in good health and CMV-seropositive. V and J are TRBV5-1 and TRBJ1-4; D uncertain. The CDR3 DNA is TGCGCCAGCAGAGCTGATAATGAAAAACTGTTTTTT. Protein sequence: CASRADNEKLFF.